The 28 T cell receptor beta chains below all came from one sample that was sequenced in a study of T-cell reconstitution after alpha-beta-depleted transplantation in children. TCRbeta library preparation incorporated unique molecular identifiers. MiXCR, run by TCRdb on the PCR reads, gives a single entry per CDR3 protein. The data contain approximately 510,000 distinct CDR3 sequences, about a sixth of them seen just once; the ten biggest clones take up 3.3%. The sample here was PBMCs from the stem cell graft donor, taken from the stem cell graft. These receptors were collected from a human donor who donated a stem cell graft to a child with acute lymphoblastic leukemia.

The sample holds many counts of this clonotype. V is TRBV18 and J is TRBJ2-1; D is unclear. The CDR3 has 12 residues. V gave up 7 bases and J gave up 5 bases, with 9 bases separating them. The germline gives CDR1 KGHSH, CDR2 LQKENI. DNA for the CDR3: TGTGCCAGCTTTTCAAGGAACAATGAGCAGTTCTTC. Protein: CASFSRNNEQFF.

V usage is TRBV9 and J usage is TRBJ2-7; 7 nucleotides match TRBD2. Germline trimming cut 0 bases from V and 2 bases from J; bases unmatched to any gene: 5. The CDR3 sequence is 15 residues long. The germline gives CDR1 SGDLS, CDR2 YYNGEE. In DNA form, the CDR3 reads TGTGCCAGCAGCGTAGGTTCTAGCGGAACCTACGAGCAGTACTTC. Translating it yields CASSVGSSGTYEQYF.

This clonotype was detected only a few times. CDR3: CSVARDSTRSKQYF. The CDR3 coding sequence is TGCAGCGTTGCTCGGGACTCCACAAGATCAAAGCAGTACTTC. This rearrangement joins TRBV29-1 to TRBJ2-7; D possibly corresponds to TRBD2 (6 bases). The V gene lost 4 bases and the J gene lost 8 bases, with 21 bases spanning the gap. The CDR3 runs to 14 residues. Germline V CDR1 and CDR2: SQVTM, ANQGSEA.

This chain connects TRBV30 to TRBJ1-3, with 7 bases that match TRBD1. Germline V gene lookup returns CDR1 GTSNPN and CDR2 SVGIG (reference sequence). This CDR3 is 15 amino acids long. The J segment lost 3 bases and the V segment lost 2 bases, leaving 7 bases of the junction unmatched. CDR3 nucleotides: TGTGCCTGGAGTCGCCCGACAGGGATTGGAAACACCATATATTTT. Translating gives CAWSRPTGIGNTIYF.

This clonotype was counted between two and nine times. V gene TRBV21-1 combines with J gene TRBJ2-7; the table names TRBD1, a call not compared with the DNA. TRBV21-1 is given as a pseudogene. The CDR3 runs to 23 residues. CDR3 bases: TGTGCCAGCAGCAAAACGCGGACAGGGAGCGAGGATGCGCGGGAGGAGAGCTCCTACGAGCAGTACTTC. Amino acid sequence: CASSKTRTGSEDAREESSYEQYF.

This clonotype was observed a few times. The chain uses TRBV11-2 and TRBJ2-1, with a possible D match to TRBD1 (8 bases). Germline CDR1 SGHAT, CDR2 FQNNGV. V was cut by 2 bases and J by 6 bases, with 23 bases left in between. The CDR3 covers 18 residues. CDR3: CASSLWGGTGLNGNEQFF. CDR3 in DNA: TGTGCCAGCAGCTTATGGGGGGGGACAGGCCTAAACGGCAATGAGCAGTTCTTC.

This clonotype occurred a few times. This rearrangement joins TRBV7-2 to TRBJ2-7; D call uncertain. Trimming removed 6 bases at V and 2 bases at J, with 11 bases between. This CDR3 region has 13 residues. Germline V gene lookup returns CDR1 SGHTA and CDR2 FQGNSA. CDR3: CASREDAAYEQYF. In DNA, the CDR3 is TGTGCCAGCAGGGAAGACGCAGCCTACGAGCAGTACTTC.

This clonotype was observed at least ten times. The rearrangement links TRBV29-1 to TRBJ2-1, with 7 bases lining up with TRBD1. V shed 6 bases and J 3 bases; nucleotides not matched to a gene: 5. The CDR3 covers 13 residues. Germline V gene data show CDR1 as SQVTM and CDR2 as ANQGSEA. DNA of the CDR3: TGCAGCGTCCTGACAGGGTACTACAATGAGCAGTTCTTC. Its translation is CSVLTGYYNEQFF.

The V gene is TRBV10-3, the J gene TRBJ2-7; 10 bases match TRBD1. The germline V gene has CDR1 ENHRY and CDR2 SYGVKD. The CDR3 contains 15 residues. J gave up 3 bases and V 4 bases, and 6 bases lay outside the gene matches. Here the CDR3 reads CAISGPGQGHYEQYF. DNA of the CDR3: TGTGCCATCAGTGGGCCGGGACAGGGGCACTACGAGCAGTACTTC.

The J gene is TRBJ2-7, the V gene TRBV19; 9 nucleotides align to TRBD1. Per germline, CDR1 LNHDA and CDR2 SQIVND (reference sequence). The V and J ends lost 10 bases and 2 bases, in that order; junction bases with no gene match: 12. CDR3 length: 15 residues. The DNA of the CDR3 is TGTGCCACTACTTCAGGGACAGGGCTTACCTACGAGCAGTACTTC. Amino acid sequence: CATTSGTGLTYEQYF.

The V call is TRBV27, the J call TRBJ2-7; no clear D. Germline CDR1 reads MNHEY; CDR2 reads SMNVEV (reference sequence). Trimming pared 0 bases from V and 0 bases from J, leaving 6 bases between. The CDR3 has 14 residues. The CDR3 nucleotides read TGTGCCAGCAGTTTATCCCGACTCTCCTACGAGCAGTACTTC. It encodes CASSLSRLSYEQYF.

The CDR3 nucleotides read TGTGCCAGCAGTCAAGGATTCGGGAAGGGCAAAAACATTCAGTACTTC. Protein product: CASSQGFGKGKNIQYF. The chain is built from TRBV21-1 and TRBJ2-4; TRBD1 was called by the table and not checked on the DNA. TRBV21-1 is a listed pseudogene. The CDR3 is 16 amino acids.

This chain joins TRBV25-1 and TRBJ1-1, with no clear D. Germline CDR1 reads MGHDK; CDR2 reads SYGVNS. V lost 4 bases, J lost 1 base, and 10 bases lay in between. CDR3 length equals 14 residues. CDR3: CASSGYPANTEAFF. The CDR3 DNA reads TGTGCCAGCAGTGGGTACCCCGCGAACACTGAAGCTTTCTTT.

This clonotype was counted only a few times. The V call is TRBV19, the J call TRBJ1-2, with 9 nucleotides matching TRBD1. This CDR3 has 12 residues. Trimming at V came to 6 bases and at J to 7 bases, leaving 3 bases not matched to a gene. Germline CDR1 and CDR2: LNHDA and SQIVND (reference sequence). The CDR3 DNA follows: TGTGCCAGTAGGGACAGGGGCCGTGGCTACACCTTC. It codes for CASRDRGRGYTF. Complete variable domain (other parts from reference TRBV19 and TRBJ1-2): DGGITQSPKYLFRKEGQNVTLSCEQNLNHDAMYWYRQDPGQGLRLIYYSQIVNDFQKGDIAEGYSVSREKKESFPLTVTSAQKNPTAFYLCASRDRGRGYTFGSGTRLTVV.

The chain employs TRBV12-3 or TRBV12-4 and TRBJ2-1; 12 bases agree with TRBD2. V lost 4 bases, J lost 9 bases, and 4 bases stayed unmatched. This CDR3 comprises 14 residues. CDR3 DNA: TGTGCCAGCAGTTCGCTAGCGGGAGGGGTTGAGCAGTTCTTC. This gives the protein CASSSLAGGVEQFF.

This clonotype was seen a few times. The chain uses TRBV7-2 and TRBJ2-7; unclear D gene. The CDR3 loop spans 14 amino acids. The germline V gene has CDR1 SGHTA and CDR2 FQGNSA. V lost 1 base and J 3 bases, leaving 10 bases between the germline ends. This chain's CDR3 is CASSLDVGYYEQYF. DNA for the CDR3: TGTGCCAGCAGCTTAGATGTCGGCTACTACGAGCAGTACTTC. The entire variable domain, with the rest obtained from reference TRBV7-2 and TRBJ2-7, is as follows: GAGVSQSPSNKVTEKGKDVELRCDPISGHTALYWYRQSLGQGLEFLIYFQGNSAPDKSGLPSDRFSAERTGGSVSTLTIQRTQQEDSAVYLCASSLDVGYYEQYFGPGTRLTVT.

The table lists this clonotype with a few counts. The J gene is TRBJ2-5, the V gene TRBV12-3 or TRBV12-4, with 7 bases that match TRBD2. CDR3 length: 13 amino acids. The J segment lost 7 bases and the V segment lost 3 bases, leaving 5 bases of the junction unmatched. This CDR3 reads CASSFGTTRTQYF. CDR3 nucleotides: TGTGCCAGCAGTTTCGGGACTACGAGGACCCAGTACTTC.

The chain couples TRBV5-1 to TRBJ1-2, with TRBD1 matching over 7 bases. Germline V lookup: CDR1 SGHRS, CDR2 YFSETQ. The CDR3 totals 14 residues. The V segment lost 4 bases and the J segment 8 bases; nucleotides outside the gene matches: 11. The CDR3 nucleotides are TGCGCCAGCAGCCTACCCCGGGACAGTAACGGCTACACCTTC. Encoded protein: CASSLPRDSNGYTF.

The chain combines TRBV4-1 with TRBJ1-5, with a possible D match to TRBD1 (5 bases). The CDR3 loop spans 15 amino acids. Per the germline V gene, CDR1 is MGHRA and CDR2 is YSYEKL. V lost 3 bases, J lost 1 base, and 10 bases lay in between. The CDR3 region is CASSHKRDSNQPQHF. The CDR3 DNA reads as TGCGCCAGCAGCCATAAACGGGACAGCAATCAGCCCCAGCATTTT.

There are many counts of this clonotype. V is TRBV4-1 and J is TRBJ1-5; D is unresolved. V was trimmed by 4 bases and J by 2 bases, leaving 12 bases between them. Germline CDR1 MGHRA, CDR2 YSYEKL. CDR3 length equals 15 residues. The CDR3 nucleotides read TGCGCCAGCAGCCCGTATATTTTGGGCAATCAGCCCCAGCATTTT. It yields the protein CASSPYILGNQPQHF.

The gene calls are TRBV12-3 or TRBV12-4 and TRBJ2-1; TRBD2 is a possible D gene (6 bases). CDR3 length equals 14 residues. Trimming removed 2 bases from V and 9 bases from J, with 14 bases in between. The CDR3 here is CASSLSAGTAEQFF. For the CDR3, the DNA is TGTGCCAGCAGTTTATCGGCGGGGACGGCTGAGCAGTTCTTC.

V gene TRBV9 combines with J gene TRBJ2-1; 11 bases match TRBD1. CDR1 is SGDLS, CDR2 YYNGEE, per germline. The trim removed 3 bases at V and 8 bases at J, leaving 1 base unmatched. The CDR3 extends over 13 amino acids. The CDR3 is CASSADRGHEQFF. The CDR3 nucleotides are TGTGCCAGCAGCGCGGACAGGGGGCATGAGCAGTTCTTC.

The J gene is TRBJ2-7, the V gene TRBV27; 8 positions agree with TRBD1. Germline CDR1 and CDR2: MNHEY and SMNVEV (reference sequence). This CDR3 is built from 15 residues. V shed 9 bases and J 3 bases; nucleotides not matched to a gene: 13. The CDR3 DNA reads as TGTGCCAGTGCCTCCGGGACAGGACTTAACTACGAGCAGTACTTC. Protein sequence: CASASGTGLNYEQYF.

In this sample, this clonotype turned up many times. The rearrangement links TRBV5-1 to TRBJ2-7, with 7 bases aligning to TRBD1. The CDR3 totals 15 residues. CDR1 and CDR2 (germline): SGHRS, YFSETQ. V lost 4 bases to trimming and J lost 0 bases; unmatched junction nucleotides: 7. CDR3 in amino acids: CASSHGTADSYEQYF. In DNA form, the CDR3 reads TGCGCCAGCAGCCACGGGACAGCCGACTCCTACGAGCAGTACTTC.

This clonotype was detected ten times or more. The chain carries TRBV27 and TRBJ2-7; the D gene is possibly TRBD1 (6 bases). The germline V gene has CDR1 MNHEY and CDR2 SMNVEV (reference sequence). There are 14 residues in the CDR3. Trimming took off 4 bases at V and 5 bases at J, with 15 bases between the two ends. DNA of the CDR3: TGTGCCAGCAGTTCCTACAGGGATTCCGACGAGCAGTACTTC. Translating it yields CASSSYRDSDEQYF.

The chain couples TRBV7-6 to TRBJ1-1; D may be TRBD1 (5 bases). The CDR3 sequence is 19 residues long. With 0 bases removed from V and 7 bases from J, the gap between germline ends came to 27 bases. Germline loops: CDR1 SGHVS, CDR2 FNYEAQ. The CDR3 is CASSLASEAREMLSGEAFF. The CDR3 DNA reads TGTGCCAGCAGCTTAGCGTCTGAAGCCAGGGAGATGCTCTCGGGTGAAGCTTTCTTT.

This clonotype turned up a few times. The chain is built from TRBV4-1 and TRBJ1-3; D ambiguous. This CDR3 region has 13 residues. Deletions cut 1 base from V and 4 bases from J, with 5 bases between. The germline gives CDR1 MGHRA, CDR2 YSYEKL. CDR3 coding DNA: TGCGCCAGCAGCCAAGCGACAGGAAACACCATATATTTT. This codes for CASSQATGNTIYF.

The chain uses TRBV24-1 and TRBJ2-1; 8 nucleotides align to TRBD2. Germline-derived CDR1 and CDR2 are KGHDR and SFDVKD. The CDR3 spans 17 residues. V shed 3 bases and J 8 bases; nucleotides not matched to a gene: 14. CDR3 amino acids: CATSDTGRTSYMDEQFF. In DNA form, the CDR3 reads TGTGCCACCAGTGATACTGGGCGGACTAGCTATATGGATGAGCAGTTCTTC.